These T cell receptor beta chains were read from a single sample in a study of T cells in Graves' hyperthyroidism and ophthalmopathy. TCRdb used MiXCR to reprocess the multiplex PCR reads, holding one entry per CDR3 protein. This sample yields hundreds of thousands of distinct CDR3 sequences, of which around a quarter are seen a single time; about 11% belongs to the top ten. Material for sequencing was blood. These TCRs come from a woman aged 25-40 years with Graves' ophthalmopathy. The conserved cysteine and the conserved F or W are not part of the CDR3 here. A D gene is named only where the DNA matches it firmly.

V,length,J,D,CDR3
TRBV20-1,12,TRBJ1-2,NA,SARAWDYPYGYT
TRBV7-9,14,TRBJ2-4,NA,ASSAITGGKLGIQY
TRBV27,13,TRBJ1-2,NA,ASSLSTGSSYGYT
TRBV6-5,11,TRBJ1-2,NA,ASSYSRLYGYT
TRBV2,10,TRBJ1-2,NA,ASRGDSYGYT
TRBV6-1,12,TRBJ1-2,NA,ASSVREGGYGYT
TRBV30,10,TRBJ2-5,NA,AWSFEQETQY
TRBV12-3/TRBV12-4,13,TRBJ1-5,NA,ASSDRPRSNQPQH
TRBV19,10,TRBJ2-2,NA,ASRKGTGELF
TRBV27,12,TRBJ2-7,NA,ASSLSYVLGEQY
TRBV30,10,TRBJ2-7,TRBD2,AWSGGGDEQY
TRBV15,12,TRBJ2-7,NA,ATSEGGEAYEQY
TRBV30,11,TRBJ2-7,TRBD1,AWSPGQVHEQY
TRBV6-2/TRBV6-3,16,TRBJ1-1,NA,ASSYSRGEQTFVTEAF
TRBV5-5,12,TRBJ1-2,NA,ASSKDTSNYGYT
TRBV30,12,TRBJ2-7,NA,AWYIRGKTYEQY
TRBV4-1,16,TRBJ2-7,TRBD1,ASSQVSGETGDSYEQY
TRBV28,12,TRBJ1-5,NA,ASSLLNSNQPQH
TRBV20-1,10,TRBJ2-5,NA,SARDYLETQY
TRBV2,11,TRBJ2-5,NA,ASSVEAGETQY
TRBV6-2/TRBV6-3,12,TRBJ1-5,TRBD1,ASRTGGPLQPQH
TRBV6-5,13,TRBJ1-2,NA,ASRRTGMYGGGYT
TRBV2,11,TRBJ1-2,NA,ASRSGFGYGYT
TRBV5-5,13,TRBJ1-5,TRBD1,ASSTQTGIDQPQH
TRBV7-8,13,TRBJ1-4,TRBD1,ASSAWGQRGEKLF
TRBV4-2,13,TRBJ2-7,NA,ASSQGAGSSYEQY
TRBV12-5,15,TRBJ1-2,NA,ASGLVIHGGYDYGYT
TRBV20-1,10,TRBJ1-1,NA,SAGDSRVEAF
TRBV5-1,12,TRBJ1-5,NA,ASSSTGRGQPQH
TRBV10-3,11,TRBJ1-1,TRBD1,AISGTGDTEAF
TRBV15,17,TRBJ1-1,NA,ATSRRGGGQGRPNTEAF
TRBV20-1,9,TRBJ1-1,NA,SATGSTEAF
TRBV9,12,TRBJ2-7,NA,ASSVDVGAYEQY
TRBV18,13,TRBJ1-5,NA,ASSPGTSNNQPQH
TRBV3-1,12,TRBJ1-1,NA,ASSPTFGNTEAF
TRBV7-2,13,TRBJ2-7,TRBD2,ASSGEGRGDYEQY
TRBV19,13,TRBJ1-1,NA,ASSPTNHGTKEAF
TRBV10-3,14,TRBJ2-6,NA,AISGLQGFGANVLT
TRBV28,12,TRBJ1-1,NA,ASSLRTTPQEAF
TRBV12-3/TRBV12-4,11,TRBJ1-1,NA,ASRLQGWTEAF
TRBV24-1,11,TRBJ1-3,NA,ATSDQQENTIY
TRBV12-3/TRBV12-4,10,TRBJ1-1,NA,ASTLGGGEAF
TRBV27,11,TRBJ1-5,TRBD1,ASSWGQAGAQH
TRBV7-3,13,TRBJ2-5,NA,ASSLWSGVQETQY
TRBV4-1,12,TRBJ2-7,TRBD1,ASSLLGTGNEQY
TRBV6-1,7,TRBJ2-7,NA,ASGQVQY
TRBV6-5,12,TRBJ1-1,NA,ASSSYAENTEAF
TRBV7-9,11,TRBJ2-5,NA,ASTPMGLETQY